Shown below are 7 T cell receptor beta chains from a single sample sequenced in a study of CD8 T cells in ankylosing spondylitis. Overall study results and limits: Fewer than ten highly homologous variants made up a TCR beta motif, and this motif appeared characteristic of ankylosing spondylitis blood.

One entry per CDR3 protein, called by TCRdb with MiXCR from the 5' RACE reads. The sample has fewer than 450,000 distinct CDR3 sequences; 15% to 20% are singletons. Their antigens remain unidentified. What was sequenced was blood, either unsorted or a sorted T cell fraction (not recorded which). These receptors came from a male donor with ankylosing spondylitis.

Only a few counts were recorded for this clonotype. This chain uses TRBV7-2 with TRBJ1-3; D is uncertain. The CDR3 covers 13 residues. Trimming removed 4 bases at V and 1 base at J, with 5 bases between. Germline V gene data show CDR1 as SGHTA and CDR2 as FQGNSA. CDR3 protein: CASSSQSGNTIYF. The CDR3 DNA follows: TGTGCCAGCAGCTCCCAGTCTGGAAACACCATATATTTT.

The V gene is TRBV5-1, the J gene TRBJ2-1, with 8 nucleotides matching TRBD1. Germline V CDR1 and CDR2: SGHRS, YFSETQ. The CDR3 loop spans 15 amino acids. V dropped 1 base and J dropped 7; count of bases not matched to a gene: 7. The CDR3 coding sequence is TGCGCCAGCAGCTTGAACACAGGGGGTAAAAATGAGCAGTTCTTC. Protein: CASSLNTGGKNEQFF.

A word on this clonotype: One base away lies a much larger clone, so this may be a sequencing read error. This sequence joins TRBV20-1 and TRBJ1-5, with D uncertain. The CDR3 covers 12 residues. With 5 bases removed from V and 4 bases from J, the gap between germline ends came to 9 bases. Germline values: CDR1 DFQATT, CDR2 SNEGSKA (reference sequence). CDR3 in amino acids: CSAGRSNQPQHF. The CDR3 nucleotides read TGCAGTGCTGGTCGCAGTAATCAGCCCCAGCATTTT.

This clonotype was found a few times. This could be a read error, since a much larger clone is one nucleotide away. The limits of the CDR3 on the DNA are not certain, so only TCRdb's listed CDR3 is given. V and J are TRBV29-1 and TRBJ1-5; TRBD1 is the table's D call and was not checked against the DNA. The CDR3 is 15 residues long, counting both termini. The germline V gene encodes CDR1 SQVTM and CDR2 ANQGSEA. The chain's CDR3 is CSVGTGTGSDQPQRF.

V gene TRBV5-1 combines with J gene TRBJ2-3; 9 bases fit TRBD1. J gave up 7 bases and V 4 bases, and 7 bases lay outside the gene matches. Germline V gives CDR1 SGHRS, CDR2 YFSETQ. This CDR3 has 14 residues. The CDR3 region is CASSAGQGENTQYF. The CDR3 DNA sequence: TGCGCCAGCAGCGCGGGACAGGGAGAAAATACGCAGTATTTT.

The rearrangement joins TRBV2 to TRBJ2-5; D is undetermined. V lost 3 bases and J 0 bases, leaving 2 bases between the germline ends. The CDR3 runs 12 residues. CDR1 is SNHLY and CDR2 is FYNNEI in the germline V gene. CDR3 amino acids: CASSDDQETQYF. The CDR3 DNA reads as TGTGCCAGCAGTGACGACCAAGAGACCCAGTACTTC.

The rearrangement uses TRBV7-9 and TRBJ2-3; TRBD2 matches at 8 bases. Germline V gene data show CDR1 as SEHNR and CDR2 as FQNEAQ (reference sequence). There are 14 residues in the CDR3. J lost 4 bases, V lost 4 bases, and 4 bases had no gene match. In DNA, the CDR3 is TGTGCCAGCAGCTGGGGACTAGTCCCAGATACGCAGTATTTT. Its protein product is CASSWGLVPDTQYF.